This TCR beta chain derives from a study of T cells in Graves' hyperthyroidism and ophthalmopathy. Overall study findings and caveats: From stable hyperthyroidism, ophthalmopathy was set apart by a 13 V-J model.

Participants, patients aged 18 to 65, had newly diagnosed hyperthyroidism with a duration under 2 months. Patients having uncontrolled infection, another autoimmune disease, pregnancy or lactation were not included. Preceding any ophthalmopathy symptoms, the blood sample dates from first hyperthyroidism diagnosis. Amplification yielded TCR beta CDR3 regions, with RNA transcripts as the source. TCR CDR3 regions were first amplified by RT-PCR with HTBI primers. From the multiplex PCR reads, TCRdb called clonotypes with MiXCR, one entry per CDR3 protein. Here the sample spans fewer than 650,000 distinct CDR3 sequences, around 14% being singletons. To note about this clonotype: Its specificity is not known.

This CDR3 is 14 amino acids long. Germline V gene lookup returns CDR1 SGHNT and CDR2 YENEEA. V lost 8 bases and J lost 1, with 12 bases in between. The V call is TRBV11-3, the J call TRBJ2-1; D call uncertain. Sequenced: blood. The receptor comes from a woman aged 25 to 45 with Graves' hyperthyroidism that later progressed to Graves' ophthalmopathy. The CDR3 DNA sequence: TGTGCCAGCGGCGGTCGGTTTTCCTACAATGAGCAGTTCTTC. Its translation: CASGGRFSYNEQFF. Looking up the rest from reference TRBV11-3 and TRBJ2-1 gives the full variable domain: EAGVVQSPRYKIIEKKQPVAFWCNPISGHNTLYWYLQNLGQGPELLIRYENEEAVDDSQLPKDRFSAERLKGVDSTLKIQPAELGDSAVYLCASGGRFSYNEQFFGPGTRLTVL.